This TCR beta chain was sequenced in a study of blood T cell repertoires in COVID-19 (dated by TCRdb to the early 2020s). The study in broad terms: The collaborator samples originated in the United States, Italy and Spain and spanned the acute and convalescent phases of COVID-19. The prospective study material was composed of cDNA or gDNA derived from T cells, B-cell-depleted T cells, or PBMCs. Samples were obtained from the ongoing ImmuneRACE study (first 160 participants) and from roughly 1,300 subjects provided by 6 global collaborators. A de-identified subject ID, COVID-19 status, age in years and sex were almost always included in the sample metadata. Where available, HLA class I and class II types were taken from metadata supplied by the sample provider and were not determined by assay-based typing. The dataset comprised deeply sampled blood TCRbeta repertoires from subjects exposed to, actively infected with, or recovered from COVID-19. The repertoires were released in a freely available public database meant as a resource for research on the immune response to SARS-CoV-2. Study-level results and caveats: The quantity of clinical and demographic metadata differed by source and by participant and was supplied without curation.

Collaborating institutions collected whole blood in K2EDTA tubes following their own protocols. Collaborator samples were shipped for TCRbeta analysis as frozen whole blood, isolated PBMCs, or DNA extracted from either sample type. Regarding this clone: Its antigen target is currently unknown. Base qualities are missing; no much larger clone stands one base away.

According to the germline V gene, CDR1 reads SGHTA and CDR2 reads FQGNSA. The germline V end is reduced by 1 base and the J end by 6 bases; junction bases left unmatched: 4. Reading from cysteine to phenylalanine, the CDR3 counts 16 amino acids. Only the CDR3 DNA stays, 48 bases, in frame from base 1. The immunoSEQ Assay, a bias-controlled multiplex PCR, was used to amplify TCRbeta CDR3 regions from genomic DNA. In the source study's methods: The number of nucleated cells in each sample was estimated by amplification of reference gene primers within the assay. Sequence reads were collapsed and filtered to measure the absolute abundance of every unique TCRbeta CDR3 rearrangement. For each sample, productive Simpson clonality was calculated by taking the square root of Simpson's diversity index across productive rearrangements. Not all clones reach the TCRdb copy of this immuneACCESS table, which keeps in-frame sequences only. Checked studies attribute under half of the gap to unresolved V genes and leave the rest unexplained. That table is the source of V, J and clone size, and D and trimming were worked out from the DNA. For this sample the table gives fewer than 350,000 clones, of which 81% were detected only once. Over 2.5% of the sample is in the top ten clones.

Specimen: peripheral blood. The sequence came from a woman in her fifties or sixties with active or convalescent COVID-19. The sequence links TRBV7-2 to TRBJ2-2, with 11 bases aligning to TRBD2. Here is the DNA: TGTGCCAGCAGCTTAGAAATAGCGGGGGGGTCCGGGGAGCTGTTTTTT. It codes for CASSLEIAGGSGELFF.